These 20 T cell receptor beta chains originate from one sample sequenced in a study of resident and recirculating memory T cells in vitiligo. Data came from immunoSEQ multiplex PCR; TCRdb stores just in-frame clones and leaves some out. The sample includes around 78,000 clones, about 90% of them seen just once. The sequenced sample was blood. These receptors were collected from a male donor with vitiligo.

The chain links TRBV7-3 to TRBJ2-1; 7 nucleotides line up with TRBD2. CDR1 is SGHTA, CDR2 FQGTGA, per germline. The CDR3 runs to 17 residues. The ends lost 2 bases at V and 2 bases at J; junction bases unmatched: 9. The CDR3 here is CASSLGGVRGAYNEQFF. CDR3 DNA: TGTGCCAGCAGCTTAGGGGGGGTACGGGGCGCCTACAATGAGCAGTTCTTC.

This clone came up once. The rearrangement links TRBV4-3 to TRBJ1-5, with D unclear. Germline loops: CDR1 LGHNA, CDR2 YSLEER. CDR3 size: 14 residues. V was trimmed by 0 bases and J by 2 bases, leaving 5 bases between them. The CDR3 here is CASSQDSGNQPQHF. The CDR3 DNA is TGCGCCAGCAGCCAAGATAGTGGCAATCAGCCCCAGCATTTT.

The chain carries TRBV27 and TRBJ2-1, with 7 bases lining up with TRBD2. The germline V gene encodes CDR1 MNHEY and CDR2 SMNVEV (reference sequence). The CDR3 runs 16 residues. Unmatched junction bases numbered 11, after V lost 6 bases and J lost 3 bases. The CDR3 region has the DNA TGTGCCAGCAGACCCCTGGGGGAGGGCCGCTACAATGAGCAGTTCTTC. Its protein product is CASRPLGEGRYNEQFF.

This clone has a single count. The junction departs from the called germline gene at one end, perhaps through a read error. The CDR3 DNA reads as TGTGCCAGCAGTGAGGACACAGAAGCTTTCTTT. Encoded protein: CASSEDTEAFF. The chain uses TRBV6-5 and TRBJ1-1; D might be TRBD1 (5 bases). The CDR3 runs to 11 residues. Germline CDR1 MNHEY, CDR2 SVGAGI.

The chain combines TRBV2 with TRBJ2-1, with 13 bases fitting TRBD2. The trim removed 6 bases at V and 2 bases at J, leaving 7 bases unmatched. Germline assignment: CDR1 SNHLY and CDR2 FYNNEI. The CDR3 runs to 17 residues. In DNA form, the CDR3 reads TGTGCCAGCAGAGCCACTAGCGGGAGGGCCCCCTACAATGAGCAGTTCTTC. It encodes CASRATSGRAPYNEQFF.

Notes on this clone: One junction end disagrees with the germline gene, perhaps due to a read error. V is TRBV30 and J is TRBJ2-7, with TRBD2 matching over 9 bases. The CDR3 consists of 16 residues. Looked up from germline, CDR1 is GTSNPN and CDR2 is SVGIG (reference sequence). The CDR3 spells CAWSVFLKREAYGQYF. The DNA for the CDR3 is TGTGCCTGGAGTGTGTTCCTAAAGCGGGAGGCCTACGGGCAGTACTTC.

This clone was seen many times. J is TRBJ2-2 and V is TRBV5-1; 11 positions match TRBD2. Germline loops: CDR1 SGHRS, CDR2 YFSETQ. V lost 3 bases and J lost 2; bases outside the gene matches: 3. The CDR3 totals 16 residues. The CDR3 spells CASSWGLAANTGELFF. CDR3 nucleotide sequence: TGCGCCAGCAGCTGGGGACTAGCGGCAAACACCGGGGAGCTGTTTTTT.

The chain joins TRBV6-1 to TRBJ2-5; D might be TRBD1 (5 bases). The V end was cut by 4 bases, the J end by 5 bases, with 11 bases between. Per the germline V gene, CDR1 is MNHNS and CDR2 is SASEGT. The CDR3 runs to 13 residues. DNA for the CDR3: TGTGCCAGCAGTGCTCAGGGTTGGGAGACCCAGTACTTC. It encodes CASSAQGWETQYF.

This chain uses TRBV9 with TRBJ2-5, with 7 bases aligning to TRBD1. Germline V CDR1 and CDR2: SGDLS, YYNGEE. The length of the CDR3 is 15 residues. V was clipped by 0 bases and J by 9 bases; unmatched bases: 11. In DNA form, the CDR3 reads TGTGCCAGCAGCGTAGTGGCTAACCCCACAGGGGCCCAGTACTTC. It translates to CASSVVANPTGAQYF.

This chain uses TRBV18 with TRBJ2-7, with 10 nucleotides matching TRBD1. Trimming removed 4 bases from V and 5 bases from J; junction bases left unmatched: 5. Per the germline V gene, CDR1 is KGHSH and CDR2 is LQKENI. This CDR3 is 14 amino acids long. CDR3 DNA sequence: TGTGCCAGCTCACTCAGACAGGGGGCGGACGAGCAGTACTTC. The encoded protein is CASSLRQGADEQYF.

The rearrangement links TRBV19 to TRBJ1-5; no reliable D call. The CDR3 is made up of 15 amino acids. V was trimmed by 3 bases and J by 0 bases, leaving 9 bases between them. The germline V gene has CDR1 LNHDA and CDR2 SQIVND (reference sequence). CDR3 sequence reads: CASSIFQDSNQPQHF. CDR3 DNA sequence: TGTGCCAGTAGTATCTTTCAGGATAGCAATCAGCCCCAGCATTTT.

The chain combines TRBV5-1 with TRBJ2-7; D is uncertain. V was pared by 4 bases and J by 5 bases, with 13 bases between. Germline V gene data show CDR1 as SGHRS and CDR2 as YFSETQ. This CDR3 comprises 13 residues. CDR3 nucleotides: TGCGCCAGCAGCCAAGGTCAGGTTAACGAGCAGTACTTC. It encodes CASSQGQVNEQYF. The complete variable domain, with remaining parts taken from reference TRBV5-1 and TRBJ2-7, reads KAGVTQTPRYLIKTRGQQVTLSCSPISGHRSVSWYQQTPGQGLQFLFEYFSETQRNKGNFPGRFSGRQFSNSRSEMNVSTLELGDSALYLCASSQGQVNEQYFGPGTRLTVT.

The chain employs TRBV27 and TRBJ2-7; 11 positions agree with TRBD2. CDR1 MNHEY and CDR2 SMNVEV come from the germline V gene (reference sequence). The V segment lost 5 bases and the J segment 3 bases; nucleotides outside the gene matches: 9. CDR3 length: 16 residues. CDR3 in amino acids: CASSPKPLAGGYEQYF. The CDR3 nucleotides are TGTGCCAGCAGTCCCAAACCTCTAGCGGGAGGCTACGAGCAGTACTTC.

The rearrangement links TRBV28 to TRBJ2-7; 9 bases match TRBD2. In germline, CDR1 is MDHEN, CDR2 SYDVKM. The CDR3 sequence is 16 residues long. The junction had 13 bases not matched to a gene; V was cut back by 5 bases and J by 5 bases. The CDR3 DNA reads as TGTGCCAGCAGTAAGACTAGCGGATTTCTCGGGCACGAGCAGTACTTC. Amino acids: CASSKTSGFLGHEQYF.

This clone appeared a single time. This chain links TRBV6-6 with TRBJ1-1; D is uncertain. Trimming pared 7 bases from V and 1 base from J, leaving 13 bases between. The CDR3 extends over 14 amino acids. CDR1 and CDR2 (germline): MNHNY, SVGAGI (reference sequence). The CDR3 coding sequence is TGTGCCAGCACAGGCCCATTTGGGAACACTGAAGCTTTCTTT. Its translation: CASTGPFGNTEAFF.

In this sample, this clone turned up once. The rearrangement uses TRBV29-1 and TRBJ1-2, with a tentative D call TRBD1 (5 bases). Trimming pared 6 bases from V and 2 bases from J, leaving 22 bases between. This CDR3 contains 16 residues. Germline CDR1 and CDR2: SQVTM and ANQGSEA. CDR3: CSVPRGDSHGNYGYTF. The CDR3 DNA follows: TGCAGCGTCCCACGGGGGGACTCACATGGAAACTATGGCTACACCTTC.

V and J are TRBV12-5 and TRBJ2-7, with TRBD2 identical over 11 bases. CDR3 size: 16 residues. J gave up 4 bases and V 7 bases, and 12 bases lay outside the gene matches. From germline, CDR1 is LGHNT and CDR2 FRNRAP. CDR3 amino acids: CASALSTSGRRYEQYF. Written as DNA, the CDR3 is TGTGCTAGTGCCCTATCCACTAGCGGGAGAAGGTACGAGCAGTACTTC.

This chain links TRBV28 with TRBJ1-3; D is uncertain. Trimming cost V 4 bases and J 0 bases, with 10 bases left between them. The germline V gene has CDR1 MDHEN and CDR2 SYDVKM. This CDR3 is built from 15 residues. DNA of the CDR3: TGTGCCAGCAGTTCCACACGGGGCTCTGGAAACACCATATATTTT. Translating gives CASSSTRGSGNTIYF.

J is TRBJ1-3 and V is TRBV5-1, with 7 bases that match TRBD1. Germline CDR1 and CDR2: SGHRS and YFSETQ. The CDR3 consists of 15 residues. With V trimmed by 4 bases and J by 3 bases, 7 bases remained unmatched. The CDR3 DNA reads as TGCGCCAGCAGCCCTACAGGGGTGGATGGAAACACCATATATTTT. Its protein is CASSPTGVDGNTIYF.

The rearrangement links TRBV5-1 to TRBJ2-6; D gene uncertain. Trimming pared 0 bases from V and 0 bases from J, leaving 7 bases between. This CDR3 is built from 16 residues. Germline-derived CDR1 and CDR2 are SGHRS and YFSETQ. In DNA, the CDR3 is TGCGCCAGCAGCTTGGACAGACGCTCTGGGGCCAACGTCCTGACTTTC. Amino acids: CASSLDRRSGANVLTF.